The following is a T cell receptor (beta chain) sequence with its context. Its antigen is unknown. The read is 3 residues too short to cover the CDR3 end, so that end is filled in from the germline J gene. All donors had a single incident cervical HPV16 infection, not prevalent. The data derive from a study of T cells in women clearing cervical HPV infection. Across the study: Blood came at first lesion visit for cases, post-clearance for controls. The study's findings and limits: CIN3+ cases had significantly higher TCR repertoire richness than controls, but evenness did not differ.

TCRdb's copy holds only in-frame clones and misses some; the assay was immunoSEQ multiplex PCR. The sample table sets out approximately 41,000 clones. Trimming took off 3 bases at V and 5 bases at J, with 14 bases between the two ends. Per germline, CDR1 LNHDA and CDR2 SQIVND (reference sequence). The CDR3 totals 16 residues. This receptor was obtained from a woman aged 18-70 years with a cervical HPV16 infection that either progressed to CIN3+ or cleared (not recorded which). The chain employs TRBV19 and TRBJ1-6, with D tentatively TRBD1 (5 bases). Material for sequencing was blood buffy coat. CDR3 DNA, as far as it was read: TGTGCCAGTAGTATCTCCAGGGTAGGGGATAATTCACCC. It codes for CASSISRVGDNSP. The full CDR3 protein is CASSISRVGDNSPLHF.